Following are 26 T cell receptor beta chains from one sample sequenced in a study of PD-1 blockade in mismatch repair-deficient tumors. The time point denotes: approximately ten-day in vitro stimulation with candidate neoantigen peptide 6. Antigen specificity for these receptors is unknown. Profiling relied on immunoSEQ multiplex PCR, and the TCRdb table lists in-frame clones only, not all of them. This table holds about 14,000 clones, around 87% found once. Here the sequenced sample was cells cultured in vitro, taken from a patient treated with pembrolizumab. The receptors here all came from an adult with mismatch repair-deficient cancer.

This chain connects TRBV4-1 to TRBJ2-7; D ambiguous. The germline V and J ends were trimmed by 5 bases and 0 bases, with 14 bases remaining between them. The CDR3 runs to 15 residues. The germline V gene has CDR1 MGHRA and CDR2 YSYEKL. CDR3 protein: CASSLVFQDSYEQYF. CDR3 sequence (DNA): TGCGCCAGCAGCTTGGTTTTTCAAGACTCCTACGAGCAGTACTTC.

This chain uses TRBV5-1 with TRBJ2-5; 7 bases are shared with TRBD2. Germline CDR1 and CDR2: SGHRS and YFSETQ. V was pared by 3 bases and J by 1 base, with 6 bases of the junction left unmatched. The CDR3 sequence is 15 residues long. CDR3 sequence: CASSSGAGLQETQYF. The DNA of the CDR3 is TGCGCCAGCAGCTCGGGAGCGGGACTCCAAGAGACCCAGTACTTC.

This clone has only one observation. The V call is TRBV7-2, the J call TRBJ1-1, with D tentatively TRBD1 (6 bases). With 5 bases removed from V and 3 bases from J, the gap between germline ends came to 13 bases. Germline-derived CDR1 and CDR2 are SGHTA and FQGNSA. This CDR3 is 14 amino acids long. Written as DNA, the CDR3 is TGTGCCAGCAGCCCTCGACAGGCCCACACTGAAGCTTTCTTT. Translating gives CASSPRQAHTEAFF.

CDR3 sequence: CASSLLSGDYGYTF. The CDR3 DNA reads as TGTGCCAGCAGTTTATTATCTGGGGACTATGGCTACACCTTC. The chain employs TRBV28 and TRBJ1-2; D not resolved. Germline values: CDR1 MDHEN, CDR2 SYDVKM. The CDR3 spans 14 residues. V lost 1 base, J lost 3 bases, and 9 bases lay in between.

The CDR3 reads CASSLGAGVGSYEQYF. DNA for the CDR3: TGCGCCAGCAGCCTTGGAGCGGGAGTGGGATCGTACGAGCAGTACTTC. The chain combines TRBV4-1 with TRBJ2-5, with 8 bases matching TRBD2. The J call may be mistaken, given a closer DNA end match to TRBJ2-7. The CDR3 is 16 amino acids. The germline V gene encodes CDR1 MGHRA and CDR2 YSYEKL.

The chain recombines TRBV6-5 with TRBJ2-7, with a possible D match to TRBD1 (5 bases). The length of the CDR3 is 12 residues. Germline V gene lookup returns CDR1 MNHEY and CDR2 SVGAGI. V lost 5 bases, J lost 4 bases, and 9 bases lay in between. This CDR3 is CASSGAGYEQYF. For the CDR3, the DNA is TGTGCCAGCAGTGGGGCAGGTTACGAGCAGTACTTC.

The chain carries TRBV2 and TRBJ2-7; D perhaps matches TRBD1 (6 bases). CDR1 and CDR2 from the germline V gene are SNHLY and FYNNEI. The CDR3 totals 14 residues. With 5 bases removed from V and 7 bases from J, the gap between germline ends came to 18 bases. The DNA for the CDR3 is TGTGCCAGCAGTATTCAGGGGTATTCTACGGAGCAGTACTTC. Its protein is CASSIQGYSTEQYF.

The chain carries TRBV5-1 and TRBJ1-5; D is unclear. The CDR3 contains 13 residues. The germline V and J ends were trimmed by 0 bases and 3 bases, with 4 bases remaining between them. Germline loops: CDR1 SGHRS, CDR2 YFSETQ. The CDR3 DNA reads TGCGCCAGCAGCTTGGGAGCCAATCAGCCCCAGCATTTT. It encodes CASSLGANQPQHF.

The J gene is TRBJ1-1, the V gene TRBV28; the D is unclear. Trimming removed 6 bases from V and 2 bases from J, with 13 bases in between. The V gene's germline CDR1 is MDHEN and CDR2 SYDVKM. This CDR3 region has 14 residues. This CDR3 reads CASSPSPLNTEAFF. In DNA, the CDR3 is TGTGCCAGCAGCCCATCGCCCCTTAACACTGAAGCTTTCTTT.

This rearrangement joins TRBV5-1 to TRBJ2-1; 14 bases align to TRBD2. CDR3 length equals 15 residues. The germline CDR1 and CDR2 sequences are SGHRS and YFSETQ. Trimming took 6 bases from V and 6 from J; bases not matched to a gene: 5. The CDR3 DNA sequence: TGCGCCAGCAAACCCGGACTAGCGGGAGGCAATGAGCAGTTCTTC. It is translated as CASKPGLAGGNEQFF.

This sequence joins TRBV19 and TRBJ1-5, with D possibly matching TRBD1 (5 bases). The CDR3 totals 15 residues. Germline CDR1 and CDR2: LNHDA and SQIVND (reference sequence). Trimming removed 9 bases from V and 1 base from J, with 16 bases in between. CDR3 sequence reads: CASRGDHISNQPQHF. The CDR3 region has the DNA TGTGCCAGCCGAGGGGACCATATAAGCAATCAGCCCCAGCATTTT.

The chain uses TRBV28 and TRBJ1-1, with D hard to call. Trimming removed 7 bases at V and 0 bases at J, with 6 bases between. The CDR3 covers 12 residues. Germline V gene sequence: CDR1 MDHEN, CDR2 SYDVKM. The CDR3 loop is CASTSMNTEAFF. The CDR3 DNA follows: TGTGCCAGCACCAGCATGAACACTGAAGCTTTCTTT. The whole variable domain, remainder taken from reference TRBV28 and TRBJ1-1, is DVKVTQSSRYLVKRTGEKVFLECVQDMDHENMFWYRQDPGLGLRLIYFSYDVKMKEKGDIPEGYSVSREKKERFSLILESASTNQTSMYLCASTSMNTEAFFGQGTRLTVV.

CDR3 bases: TGTGCCAGCAGCTTAACACAGGGCATCGGCACTGAAGCTTTCTTT. This sequence encodes CASSLTQGIGTEAFF. The chain uses TRBV7-3 and TRBJ1-1, with D possibly being TRBD1 (6 bases). This CDR3 contains 15 residues. Per the germline V gene, CDR1 is SGHTA and CDR2 is FQGTGA. V was trimmed by 0 bases and J by 4 bases, leaving 12 bases between them.

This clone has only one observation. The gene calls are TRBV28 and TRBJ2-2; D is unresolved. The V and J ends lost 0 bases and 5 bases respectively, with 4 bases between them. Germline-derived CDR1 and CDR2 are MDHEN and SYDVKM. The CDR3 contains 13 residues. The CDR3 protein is CASSLWVTGELFF. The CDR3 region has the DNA TGTGCCAGCAGTTTATGGGTGACCGGGGAGCTGTTTTTT. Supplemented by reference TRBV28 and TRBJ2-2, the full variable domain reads DVKVTQSSRYLVKRTGEKVFLECVQDMDHENMFWYRQDPGLGLRLIYFSYDVKMKEKGDIPEGYSVSREKKERFSLILESASTNQTSMYLCASSLWVTGELFFGEGSRLTVL.

In DNA form, the CDR3 reads TGTGCCAGCAGCTTGGGAGGGGGCGGGGCAGCGGGCTACGAGCAGTACTTC. It translates to CASSLGGGGAAGYEQYF. This sequence joins TRBV5-6 and TRBJ2-7, with D tentatively TRBD1 (7 bases). This CDR3 spans 17 amino acids. V lost 0 bases and J 3 bases, leaving 19 bases between the germline ends. In germline, CDR1 is SGHDT, CDR2 YYEEEE. Filled out from reference TRBV5-6 and TRBJ2-7, the complete variable domain reads DAGVTQSPTHLIKTRGQQVTLRCSPKSGHDTVSWYQQALGQGPQFIFQYYEEEERQRGNFPDRFSGHQFPNYSSELNVNALLLGDSALYLCASSLGGGGAAGYEQYFGPGTRLTVT.

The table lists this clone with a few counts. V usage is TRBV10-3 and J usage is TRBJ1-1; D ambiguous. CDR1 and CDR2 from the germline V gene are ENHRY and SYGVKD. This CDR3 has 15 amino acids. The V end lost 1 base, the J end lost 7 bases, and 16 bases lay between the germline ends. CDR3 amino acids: CAISELDGDTYEAFF. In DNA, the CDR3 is TGTGCCATCAGTGAGTTGGACGGCGATACGTATGAAGCTTTCTTT.

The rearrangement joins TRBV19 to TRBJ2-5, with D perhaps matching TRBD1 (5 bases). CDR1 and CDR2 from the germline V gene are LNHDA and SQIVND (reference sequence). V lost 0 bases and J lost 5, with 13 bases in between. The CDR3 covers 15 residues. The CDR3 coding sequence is TGTGCCAGTAGTATAGAACAGGCCCAAGGGGAGACCCAGTACTTC. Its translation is CASSIEQAQGETQYF.

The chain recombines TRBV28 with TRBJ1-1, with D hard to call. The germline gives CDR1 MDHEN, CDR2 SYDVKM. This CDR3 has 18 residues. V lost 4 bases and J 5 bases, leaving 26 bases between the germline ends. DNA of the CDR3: TGTGCCAGCAGTTCCCCGGGTGCGGTGGGAGATCCCTATACTGAAGCTTTCTTT. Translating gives CASSSPGAVGDPYTEAFF.

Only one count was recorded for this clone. CDR3 coding DNA: TGTGCCAGCAGTTCGGCCGGGACAGAACTCTACGAGCAGTACTTC. Protein: CASSSAGTELYEQYF. This chain joins TRBV28 and TRBJ2-7; 7 bases are a match to TRBD1. V lost 4 bases, J lost 3 bases, and 9 bases stayed unmatched. The length of the CDR3 is 15 residues. The germline gives CDR1 MDHEN, CDR2 SYDVKM. Together with reference TRBV28 and TRBJ2-7, the CDR3 gives the full variable domain: DVKVTQSSRYLVKRTGEKVFLECVQDMDHENMFWYRQDPGLGLRLIYFSYDVKMKEKGDIPEGYSVSREKKERFSLILESASTNQTSMYLCASSSAGTELYEQYFGPGTRLTVT.

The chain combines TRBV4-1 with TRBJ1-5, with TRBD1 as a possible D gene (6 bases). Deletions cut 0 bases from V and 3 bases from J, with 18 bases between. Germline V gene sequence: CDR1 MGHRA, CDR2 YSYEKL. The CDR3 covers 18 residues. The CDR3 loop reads CASSQEPRGAGINQPQHF. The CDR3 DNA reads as TGCGCCAGCAGCCAAGAACCCAGGGGCGCGGGGATCAATCAGCCCCAGCATTTT.

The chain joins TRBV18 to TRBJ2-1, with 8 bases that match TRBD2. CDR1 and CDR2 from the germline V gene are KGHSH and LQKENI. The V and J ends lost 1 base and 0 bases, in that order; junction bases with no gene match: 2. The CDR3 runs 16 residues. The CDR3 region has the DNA TGTGCCAGCTCACCACTAAGCGGGAGCTCCTACAATGAGCAGTTCTTC. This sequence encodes CASSPLSGSSYNEQFF.

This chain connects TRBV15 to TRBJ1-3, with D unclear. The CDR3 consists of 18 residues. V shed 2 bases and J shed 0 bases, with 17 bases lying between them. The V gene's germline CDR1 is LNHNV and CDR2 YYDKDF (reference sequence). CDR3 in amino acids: CATSRKAGSENSGNTIYF. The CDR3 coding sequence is TGTGCCACCAGCAGAAAGGCAGGCAGTGAGAACTCTGGAAACACCATATATTTT. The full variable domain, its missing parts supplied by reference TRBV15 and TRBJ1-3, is DAMVIQNPRYQVTQFGKPVTLSCSQTLNHNVMYWYQQKSSQAPKLLFHYYDKDFNNEADTPDNFQSRRPNTSFCFLDIRSPGLGDTAMYLCATSRKAGSENSGNTIYFGEGSWLTVV.

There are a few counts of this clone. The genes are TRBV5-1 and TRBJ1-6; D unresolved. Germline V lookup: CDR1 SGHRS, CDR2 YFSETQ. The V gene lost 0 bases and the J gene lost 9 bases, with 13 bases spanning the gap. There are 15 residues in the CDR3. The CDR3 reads CASSLVRLPGSPLHF. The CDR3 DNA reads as TGCGCCAGCAGCTTGGTGAGGCTTCCAGGTTCACCCCTCCACTTT.

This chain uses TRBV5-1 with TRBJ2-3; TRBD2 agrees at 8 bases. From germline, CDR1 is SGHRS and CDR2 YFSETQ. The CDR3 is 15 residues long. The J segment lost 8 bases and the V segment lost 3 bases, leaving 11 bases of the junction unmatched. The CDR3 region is CASSSRTSFEGTQYF. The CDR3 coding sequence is TGCGCCAGCAGCTCTAGGACTAGCTTTGAAGGTACGCAGTATTTT.

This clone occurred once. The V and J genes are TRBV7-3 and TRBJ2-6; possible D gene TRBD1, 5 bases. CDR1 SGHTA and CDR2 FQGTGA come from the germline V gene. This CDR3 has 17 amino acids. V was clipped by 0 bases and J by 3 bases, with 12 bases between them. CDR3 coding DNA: TGTGCCAGCAGCTTAACGTCGCAGGGTGGTGGGGCCAACGTCCTGACTTTC. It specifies CASSLTSQGGGANVLTF.

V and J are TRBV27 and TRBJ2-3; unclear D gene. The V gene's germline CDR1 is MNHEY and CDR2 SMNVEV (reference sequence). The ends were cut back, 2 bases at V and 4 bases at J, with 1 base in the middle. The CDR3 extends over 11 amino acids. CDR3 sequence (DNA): TGTGCCAGCAGTTTAGCAGATACGCAGTATTTT. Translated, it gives CASSLADTQYF.